This entry concerns a single T cell receptor (beta chain). What it binds is not known. These data are taken from a study of T cells in Graves' hyperthyroidism and ophthalmopathy. V lost 3 bases to trimming and J lost 9 bases, with 18 bases between them. Per the germline V gene, CDR1 is SNHLY and CDR2 is FYNNEI. The CDR3 consists of 15 residues. Using RNA transcripts as the source, TCR beta CDR3 regions were amplified. HTBI primers were employed in a first-round RT-PCR of the TCR CDR3. TCRdb recomputed calls from the multiplex PCR reads with MiXCR, one row per CDR3 protein. The sample shows approximately 400,000 distinct CDR3 sequences, 15% to 17% of them seen only once. Regarding the study as a whole: The model's output predicted ophthalmopathy at a median of roughly seven months prior to onset. A 13 V-J model separated ophthalmopathy from stable hyperthyroidism.

The clonotype was recovered from a woman under 30 with Graves' hyperthyroidism that later progressed to Graves' ophthalmopathy. V gene TRBV2 combines with J gene TRBJ2-1; no firm D call. The specimen was blood. DNA for the CDR3: TGTGCCAGCAGTGAGCTCAACAGAAGGGTGTTTGAGCAGTTCTTC. Translated: CASSELNRRVFEQFF.